Sequencing of this T cell receptor beta chain was carried out in a study of T-cell memory formation after mild COVID-19. It was 5'RACE with constant-segment primers that produced the TCR alpha and TCR beta cDNA libraries, which carried sample barcodes and UMIs. One entry per CDR3 protein results from TCRdb running MiXCR on the 5' RACE reads. The data contain tens of thousands of distinct CDR3 sequences, approximately 9% of them singletons. V was clipped by 2 bases and J by 2 bases; unmatched bases: 5. The CDR3 has 17 residues. In germline, CDR1 is KGHSH, CDR2 LQKENI. Note on this clonotype: Its antigen is not known.

Overall study results and limits: The study found balanced CD4/CD8 in clones contracting day 15 to 85 and a CD4+ lean in later expanders. Some clones that responded turned up in pre-infection memory, which suggests that cross-reactive memory joined in.

The sequence was obtained from an adult woman who had mild COVID-19 (a few samples of this study predate the infection). Cell type and time point are not known. The chain has TRBV18 and TRBJ2-7; 14 bases agree with TRBD2. The specimen sequenced was PBMCs or a T cell subset sorted from them (not recorded which). CDR3 coding DNA: TGTGCCAGCTCACCAGGCGGACTAGCGGGAGGAACCTACGAGCAGTACTTC. Its protein is CASSPGGLAGGTYEQYF.